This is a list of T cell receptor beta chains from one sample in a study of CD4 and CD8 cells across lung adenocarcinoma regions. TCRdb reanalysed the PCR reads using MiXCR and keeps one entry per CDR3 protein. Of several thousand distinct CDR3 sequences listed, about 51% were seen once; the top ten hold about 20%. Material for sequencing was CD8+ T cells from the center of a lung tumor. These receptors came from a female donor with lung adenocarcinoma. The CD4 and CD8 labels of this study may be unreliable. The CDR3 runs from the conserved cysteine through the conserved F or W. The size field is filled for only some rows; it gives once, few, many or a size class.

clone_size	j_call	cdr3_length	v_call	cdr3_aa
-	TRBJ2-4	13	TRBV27	CARGLSATNTQYF
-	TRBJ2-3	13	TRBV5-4	CASSGDRINTQYF
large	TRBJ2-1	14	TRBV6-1	CASSELQGASRQFF
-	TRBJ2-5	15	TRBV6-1	CASGAGACDQKTQYF
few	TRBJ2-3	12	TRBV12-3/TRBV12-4	CASTSDADTQYF
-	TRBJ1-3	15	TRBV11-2	CASSGGLSSGNTIYF
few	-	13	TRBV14	CASSHRPRETQYF
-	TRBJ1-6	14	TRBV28	CASTVSNSHSPLHF
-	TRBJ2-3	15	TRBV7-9	CASSFTSGATNTQYF
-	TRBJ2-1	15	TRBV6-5	CASISGQGGRREQFF
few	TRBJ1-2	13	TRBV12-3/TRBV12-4	CASNTPGAYGYTF
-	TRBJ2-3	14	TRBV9	CASSPSRNTDTQYF
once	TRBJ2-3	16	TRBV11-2	CASSHGLAGGTDTQYF
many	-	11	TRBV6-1	CASSMSVTQYF
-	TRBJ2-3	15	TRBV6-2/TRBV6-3	CASTASGGASDTQYF
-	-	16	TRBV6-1	CASSEVAGGSYNEQYF
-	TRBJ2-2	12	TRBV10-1	CQGCASGGGLFF
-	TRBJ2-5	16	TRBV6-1	CSSGDRGPGGGETQYF
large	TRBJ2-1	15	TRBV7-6	CASSLGWTSPNEQFF
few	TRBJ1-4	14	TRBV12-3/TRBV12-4	CASTIGQGGEKLFF
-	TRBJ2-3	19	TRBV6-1	CASRSAPFGGREGQETQYF
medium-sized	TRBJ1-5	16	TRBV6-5	CASSSGTGDGFQPQHF
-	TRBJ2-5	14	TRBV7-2	CASSLIRGMETQYF
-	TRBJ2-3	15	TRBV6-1	CASSATSGGTDTQYF
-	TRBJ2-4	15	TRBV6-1	CASGLGGRVKDTQYF
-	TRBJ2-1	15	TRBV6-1	CASRRSAGGTDTQYF
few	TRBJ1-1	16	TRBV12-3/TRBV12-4	CASSMDRGGVGTEAFF
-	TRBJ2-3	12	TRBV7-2	CASSLGLAHQYF
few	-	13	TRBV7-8	CASSLGRGETQYF
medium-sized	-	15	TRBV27	CASSLSGGIYNEQYF
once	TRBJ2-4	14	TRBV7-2	CAGSSGLAQDTQYF
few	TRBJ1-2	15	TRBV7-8	CASSLARQANYGYTF
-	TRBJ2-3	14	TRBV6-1	CAGSGGLALDTQYF
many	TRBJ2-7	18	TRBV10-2	CASSDQNPGQGKTYEQYF
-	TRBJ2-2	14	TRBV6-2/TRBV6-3	CATSGLAQSGELFF
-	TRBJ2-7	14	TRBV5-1	CASSLLRGEYEQYF
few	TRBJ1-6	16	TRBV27	CASSWRTGAPNSPLHF
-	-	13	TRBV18	CASSQGTGREQYF
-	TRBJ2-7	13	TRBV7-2	CASSLDSAYEQYF
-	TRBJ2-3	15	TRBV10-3	CGRELAHRVKDTQYF
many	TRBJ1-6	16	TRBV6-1	CASSGPGQAFRSPLHF
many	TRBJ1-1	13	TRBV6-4	CASSDGEHTEAFF
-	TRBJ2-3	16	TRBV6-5	CASSYGATSGTDTQYF
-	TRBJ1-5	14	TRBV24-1	CATSEATNSQPQHF
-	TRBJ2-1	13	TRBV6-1	CASGAGGGPEQFF
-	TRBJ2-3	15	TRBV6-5	CASSYSFRFTDTQYF
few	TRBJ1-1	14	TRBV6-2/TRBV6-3	CASSYEDRVGMAFF
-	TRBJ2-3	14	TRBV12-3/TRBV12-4	CGSRGGGAGDTQYF
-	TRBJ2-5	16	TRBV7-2	CASSFAGGQGRKTQYF
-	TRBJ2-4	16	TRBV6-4	CASSDSGLCAKDTQYF
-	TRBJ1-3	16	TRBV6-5	CASSSGMATSGNTIYF
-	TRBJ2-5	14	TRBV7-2	CAGTGGRDPDTQYF
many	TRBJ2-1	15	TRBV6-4	CASSEGTGNYNEQFF
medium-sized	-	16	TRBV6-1	CASSQSLKGWEHEQYF